This T cell receptor (beta chain) originates from a study of shared clonotypes between healthy human individuals. A remark on this clone: This CDR3 is also generated by other DNA sequences in the sample.

Deep level was the assay's run setting. Genomic DNA (from each subset) was split evenly across several immunoSEQ plates. Spread over ten immunoSEQ deep assay plates, unsorted PBMC DNA underwent sequencing. In the study's own analysis: Junction-only sequences without quality scores were provided by ImmunoSEQ, so filtering was different. Using immunoSEQ multiplex PCR, the repertoire was profiled, and TCRdb retains in-frame clones only, with some absent. V and J calls and clone size follow that table, whereas D and trimming were derived from the DNA. Here the sample spans about 490,000 clones, 81% being singletons. The sample was PBMCs. This TCR derives from a middle-aged woman in good health. Some clones in this sample may be carry-over from other donors' samples.

CDR3: CASSPQGMNTEAFF. The CDR3 DNA is TGTGCCAGCAGTCCTCAGGGGATGAACACTGAAGCTTTCTTT. V is TRBV28 and J is TRBJ1-1; perhaps TRBD1 as D (6 bases). Germline assignment: CDR1 MDHEN and CDR2 SYDVKM. The CDR3 runs 14 residues. V was cut by 5 bases and J by 0 bases, with 10 bases left in between.